The next 4 T cell receptor beta chains were all read from a single sample in a study of cytomegalovirus exposure and HLA in healthy donors. The PCR made use of 60 Vbeta and 13 Jbeta primers. TCRdb keeps only in-frame clones here, not all; method: immunoSEQ multiplex PCR. This table has 130,000 to 150,000 clones, approximately 80% appearing once. The specimen was PBMCs. Receptors originate from a man aged 35 to 55 in good health and CMV-seropositive.

The chain uses TRBV18 and TRBJ1-1, with TRBD1 matching over 10 bases. Losses at the gene ends were 2 bases for V and 10 bases for J; bases not matched to a gene: 7. Germline CDR1 KGHSH, CDR2 LQKENI. This CDR3 has 14 residues. CDR3 protein: CASSPGGTGDLAFF. The CDR3 DNA reads TGTGCCAGCTCACCAGGCGGGACAGGGGATTTAGCTTTCTTT.

The genes are TRBV5-1 and TRBJ2-3; maybe TRBD2 (6 bases). Trimming stripped 4 bases from V and 2 bases from J, with 11 bases between. This CDR3 spans 14 amino acids. The germline V gene has CDR1 SGHRS and CDR2 YFSETQ. CDR3 protein: CASSISGLTDTQYF. In nucleotides, the CDR3 is TGCGCCAGCAGCATTAGCGGACTCACAGATACGCAGTATTTT.

The chain employs TRBV13 and TRBJ2-3, with 7 bases lining up with TRBD1. V shed 4 bases, J shed 4 bases, and the junction held 14 bases outside the gene matches. CDR1 PRHDT and CDR2 FYEKMQ come from the germline V gene (reference sequence). The CDR3 sequence is 17 residues long. The DNA for the CDR3 is TGTGCCAGCAGCTCGCGACCGGGACAGCTGGATTCAGATACGCAGTATTTT. Residues: CASSSRPGQLDSDTQYF.

CDR3 DNA: TGCGCCAGCAGCTTTGACAGACGTTCAGAAAAACTGTTTTTT. Translation gives CASSFDRRSEKLFF. The chain has TRBV5-1 and TRBJ1-4; D might be TRBD1 (5 bases). Germline CDR1 SGHRS, CDR2 YFSETQ. CDR3 length equals 14 residues. V lost 2 bases to trimming and J lost 8 bases, with 13 bases between them.